This record covers a single TCR beta chain. Its antigen is still unknown. Base-call qualities are not available, and no considerably larger clone is one nucleotide away. This record comes from a study of CD4 T cells in relation to SARS-CoV-2 and coronaviruses (dated by TCRdb to about 2021). The study in broad terms: The ViraFEST assay cultured PBMCs with antigen for under 11 days, then sequenced TCR beta CDR3s to find antigen-specific clonal expansions. An HIV-1 Nef peptide pool or a no-peptide culture served as the negative reference condition. HLA restriction was mapped for shared crossreactive spike epitopes using patient-derived lymphoblastoid cell lines. At the level of individual TCR clonotypes, the study evaluated whether memory CD4+ T cells crossreact between the spike proteins of SARS-CoV-2 and those of common cold coronaviruses. Samples from a few pre-COVID donors and the naive versus memory experiments were sequenced with the Adaptive Biotechnologies TCR-sequencing kit; other data were Illumina-based. For other donors in the study, expansion assays were sequenced with a different, Illumina-based TCR-beta assay.

CD4+ T cells from unexposed donors were collected before the COVID-19 pandemic (2011-2018). Following 10 days of culture, the EasySep CD4+ T cell isolation kit was used to isolate CD4+ T cells. As far as cell numbers permitted, CD4+ T cells from unexposed donors were tested for reactivity against SARS-CoV-2 S and N as well as four spike pools from common cold coronaviruses. Each well received around 1.8 million PBMCs, cultured in IMDM supplemented with approximately 5.3% human AB serum and roughly 10 IU/ml IL-2. Half of the culture medium was replaced with fresh IL-2-containing medium on days 3 and 7. Triplicate replicate wells were generally used for each peptide culture condition. The leukapheresis product for the unexposed donors was obtained through commercial purchase. PBMCs were isolated from leukapheresis product or whole blood by Ficoll-Paque PLUS gradient centrifugation. PBMCs were either used fresh in the expansion assay or cryopreserved at -140 degrees C. The QIAamp Micro DNA Kit was used to extract genomic DNA from the CD4+ T cells.

What the authors observed across the whole study: Compared with monoreactive clones, crossreactive clones had significantly weaker SARS-CoV-2-driven expansion, a result consistent with antigenic imprinting. Because the crossreactivity analysis focused on spike protein, crossreactivity against other viral proteins was not assessed. No donor contributed both pre-pandemic and post-infection samples, which limited tracing the source of pre-existing responses. Around three fifths of donors had memory CD4+ clonotypes that crossrecognized SARS-CoV-2 and at least one common cold coronavirus spike. The study was constrained by small numbers of patients and of tested TCRs.

Reading the germline V gene (reference sequence) gives CDR1 DFQATT and CDR2 SNEGSKA. Its CDR3 holds 11 amino acids, cysteine through phenylalanine. Only the CDR3 DNA is retained, 33 bases long and in frame from the first base. Deletion took 6 bases off V and 7 bases off J, with a span of 10 bases between the germline ends. Libraries were made using the immunoSEQ multiplex PCR assay. The original pipeline was this. Preprocessing removed nonproductive sequences and CDR3s not starting with C, not ending with F or W, or shorter than 7 amino acids. The MANAFEST web app was used to call antigen-specific clonotypes on the basis of expansion compared with the reference and with other culture wells. To be counted as positive, a clone had to show significant expansion compared with the reference culture, at an FDR below 0.05, in 2 of 3 replicate wells. For a clone to be considered positive, significant expansion relative to all other tandem wells and an odds ratio above 5 were also required. CDR3 homology was quantified as pairwise Levenshtein distance, calculated with the stringdist R package after three terminal residues were trimmed from each end. This is the immuneACCESS table as TCRdb keeps it, with only in-frame sequences that have V and J called. A part of the clones is gone; compared with another copy, unresolved V genes explain less than half, and the rest is unexplained. Clone size and V and J calls were adopted from that table, with D and trimming inferred from the DNA. The sample table lists about 18,000 clones, roughly 80% of them with a count of one. The leading ten clones occupy roughly a fifth of the sample.

Sequenced sample: CD4+ T cells from PBMCs, cultured in vitro. The clonotype originates from a human donor in good health. Here the chain combines TRBV20-1 and TRBJ2-1; the best D guess is TRBD1, with 6 bases matching. The nucleotide sequence is given as TGCAGTGCGGGGGCAGGGAATGAGCAGTTCTTC. Its translation reads: CSAGAGNEQFF.